This T cell receptor (beta chain) emerged from a study of T cell repertoires in cytomegalovirus infection. Study at large: Recently identified HLA-C-restricted and well-studied HLA-B-restricted CMV epitopes were used. Findings and limits, study-wide: Carriers of CMV plus the relevant HLA were identified by cumulative public TCR beta family frequency.

TCRdb reanalysed the reads using MiXCR and keeps one entry per CDR3 protein. The sample holds about a million distinct CDR3 sequences; less than 40% are singletons and the top ten take more than 13%. V lost 0 bases and J lost 8, with 8 bases in between. The CDR3 has 14 residues. CDR1 is MNHEY and CDR2 is SVGAGI in the germline V gene. In this sample, this clonotype turned up a few times. Its target is not known. The source of this sequence is a human donor in good health (CMV status not recorded). Some clones in this sample may be carry-over from other donors' samples. This chain connects TRBV6-5 to TRBJ1-6; D is ambiguous. The sample here was cultured CD8+ T cells from PBMCs, taken from culture after CMV antigen stimulation. This chain's CDR3 is CASSYSDSYSPLHF. As DNA, the CDR3 is TGTGCCAGCAGTTACTCCGACTCTTATTCACCCCTCCACTTT.